Presented here are 30 T cell receptor beta chains from one specimen sequenced in a study of blood T cell repertoires in COVID-19. The assay was immunoSEQ multiplex PCR, and TCRdb's table has in-frame clones only and misses some. The sample contains a few hundred thousand clones, roughly 86% of which appear only once. Sequencing input: PBMCs or T cells enriched from blood (not recorded which). Source of these receptors: a woman in her fifties or sixties who had recovered from COVID-19.

The chain links TRBV4-3 to TRBJ1-1; a possible D gene is TRBD1 (5 bases). V was cut by 4 bases and J by 1 base, with 10 bases left in between. The CDR3 loop spans 14 amino acids. CDR1 is LGHNA, CDR2 YSLEER, per germline. CDR3 amino acids: CASSLSQENTEAFF. The CDR3 coding sequence is TGCGCCAGCAGCCTCTCACAGGAGAACACTGAAGCTTTCTTT.

The chain couples TRBV2 to TRBJ2-3; a possible D gene is TRBD1 (5 bases). Germline CDR1 reads SNHLY; CDR2 reads FYNNEI. This CDR3 contains 12 residues. The ends were cut back, 8 bases at V and 10 bases at J, with 16 bases in the middle. DNA for the CDR3: TGTGCCAGCCAGGGTGGCAGTGGGTCGCAGTATTTT. Encoded protein: CASQGGSGSQYF.

The rearrangement joins TRBV3-1 (or the pseudogene TRBV3-2) to TRBJ2-3; 7 bases line up with TRBD2. CDR1 and CDR2 (germline): LGHDT, YNNKEL (reference sequence). Trimming at V came to 0 bases and at J to 0 bases, leaving 15 bases not matched to a gene. The CDR3 has 20 residues. Written as DNA, the CDR3 is TGTGCCAGCAGCCAAGATAGTGGGGTGCTAGCGGAACTTAGCACAGATACGCAGTATTTT. It yields the protein CASSQDSGVLAELSTDTQYF.

This clone was observed once. This sequence joins TRBV6-2 or TRBV6-3 and TRBJ2-1; 7 bases match TRBD1. The germline V gene has CDR1 MNHEY and CDR2 SVGEGT. The V segment lost 2 bases and the J segment 1 base; nucleotides outside the gene matches: 2. CDR3 length equals 15 residues. DNA of the CDR3: TGTGCCAGCAGTTACGGCAGGGGGTCCTACAATGAGCAGTTCTTC. It yields the protein CASSYGRGSYNEQFF.

The CDR3: CASSLSRGSSYEQYF. CDR3 nucleotides: TGTGCCAGCAGCTTGTCCAGGGGAAGCTCCTACGAGCAGTACTTC. V and J are TRBV7-6 and TRBJ2-7; D perhaps matches TRBD1 (6 bases). Trimming shortened V by 3 bases and J by 0 bases, and 12 bases separated the two germline ends. The CDR3 has 15 residues. Germline assignment: CDR1 SGHVS and CDR2 FNYEAQ.

The chain uses TRBV4-2 and TRBJ2-3; 7 bases map to TRBD1. V dropped 5 bases and J dropped 3; count of bases not matched to a gene: 8. Germline values: CDR1 LGHNA, CDR2 YNFKEQ. The CDR3 runs to 15 residues. CDR3 loop: CASSFDRATTDTQYF. In DNA form, the CDR3 reads TGTGCCAGCAGCTTCGACAGGGCCACGACAGATACGCAGTATTTT.

The chain uses TRBV10-3 and TRBJ1-5; D not resolved. Trimming removed 8 bases from V and 5 bases from J, with 10 bases in between. The CDR3 spans 12 residues. The germline V gene has CDR1 ENHRY and CDR2 SYGVKD. The CDR3 DNA sequence: TGTGCCATCTCCGTCACAGATCAGCCCCAGCATTTT. It translates to CAISVTDQPQHF.

The chain couples TRBV4-1 to TRBJ2-7; D might be TRBD1 (6 bases). V shed 1 base and J shed 3 bases, with 10 bases lying between them. The CDR3 length is 14 residues. CDR1 MGHRA and CDR2 YSYEKL come from the germline V gene. CDR3 protein: CASSQVTGRYEQYF. The CDR3 DNA reads as TGCGCCAGCAGCCAAGTGACAGGACGCTACGAGCAGTACTTC.

This CDR3 is CASSTRVAGGTDTQYF. The DNA of the CDR3 is TGTGCCAGTAGTACCCGGGTAGCGGGAGGTACAGATACGCAGTATTTT. The V call is TRBV19, the J call TRBJ2-3, with 10 bases fitting TRBD2. CDR1 and CDR2 from the germline V gene are LNHDA and SQIVND (reference sequence). The CDR3 runs to 16 residues. V lost 4 bases and J lost 3; bases outside the gene matches: 7.

The V call is TRBV5-1, the J call TRBJ1-3; a possible D gene is TRBD1 (6 bases). Germline V gene sequence: CDR1 SGHRS, CDR2 YFSETQ. The CDR3 consists of 17 residues. The ends were cut back, 2 bases at V and 0 bases at J, with 15 bases in the middle. The CDR3 DNA sequence: TGCGCCAGCAGCTTCTCCGGGACATCTAACTCTGGAAACACCATATATTTT. Its protein product is CASSFSGTSNSGNTIYF.

This chain joins TRBV30 and TRBJ1-2; D not certain. The germline V gene has CDR1 GTSNPN and CDR2 SVGIG (reference sequence). The CDR3 spans 11 residues. The ends were cut back, 4 bases at V and 4 bases at J, with 7 bases in the middle. The CDR3 loop reads CAWNVGYGYTF. The CDR3 region has the DNA TGTGCCTGGAACGTCGGCTATGGCTACACCTTC.

The CDR3 nucleotides read TGTGCCAGCAGCCAGACAGATACCTACGAGCAGTACTTC. Its protein is CASSQTDTYEQYF. The gene calls are TRBV12-3 or TRBV12-4 and TRBJ2-7; maybe TRBD1 (5 bases). V gave up 6 bases and J gave up 2 bases, with 11 bases separating them. The CDR3 has 13 amino acids.

CDR3 region: CASSETDRGSTIYF. The CDR3 DNA is TGTGCCAGCAGTGAGACGGACAGGGGGAGCACCATATATTTT. The V call is TRBV2, the J call TRBJ1-3; 10 nucleotides line up with TRBD1. This CDR3 comprises 14 residues. Germline CDR1 and CDR2: SNHLY and FYNNEI. V was clipped by 3 bases and J by 9 bases; unmatched bases: 5.

The chain is built from TRBV2 and TRBJ1-5; 9 positions match TRBD1. The CDR3 is 14 amino acids. The germline gives CDR1 SNHLY, CDR2 FYNNEI. After removal of 6 bases from V and 6 bases from J, the junction contained 6 bases not matched to a gene. CDR3: CASRKQGAVQPQHF. CDR3 nucleotides: TGTGCCAGCAGGAAACAGGGGGCCGTTCAGCCCCAGCATTTT.

The chain combines TRBV4-1 with TRBJ2-2; 14 bases fit TRBD2. Unmatched junction bases numbered 5, after V lost 3 bases and J lost 5 bases. Germline CDR1 is MGHRA and CDR2 is YSYEKL. The CDR3 contains 17 residues. CDR3 in DNA: TGCGCCAGCAGCCAGGGACTAGCGGGAGTTTATACCGGGGAGCTGTTTTTT. This translates into CASSQGLAGVYTGELFF.

This rearrangement joins TRBV5-7 to TRBJ1-1, with D uncertain. TRBV5-7 is flagged as an ORF with uncertain function. Trimming took off 3 bases at V and 5 bases at J, with 20 bases between the two ends. This CDR3 has 16 residues. CDR3 in amino acids: CASSSADELQVTEAFF. In nucleotides, the CDR3 is TGTGCCAGCAGCTCAGCGGACGAATTACAAGTTACTGAAGCTTTCTTT.

The J gene is TRBJ1-5, the V gene TRBV29-1; D possibly corresponds to TRBD1 (6 bases). CDR3 length: 12 residues. Germline V gene sequence: CDR1 SQVTM, CDR2 ANQGSEA. The V end lost 7 bases, the J end lost 3 bases, and 10 bases lay between the germline ends. CDR3 DNA: TGCAGCGCCGGGACATACAATCAGCCCCAGCATTTT. Translated, it gives CSAGTYNQPQHF.

The rearrangement links TRBV25-1 to TRBJ1-1; D may be TRBD1 (6 bases). The CDR3 contains 13 residues. Trimming took off 4 bases at V and 1 base at J, with 7 bases between the two ends. Germline assignment: CDR1 MGHDK and CDR2 SYGVNS. The CDR3 is CASSAGQNTEAFF. The CDR3 DNA follows: TGTGCCAGCAGTGCGGGACAGAACACTGAAGCTTTCTTT.

This clone was seen only a few times. In the same sample, other DNA sequences code for this CDR3. This chain links TRBV29-1 with TRBJ2-7; 9 bases align to TRBD1. Germline lookup yields CDR1 SQVTM and CDR2 ANQGSEA. The CDR3 spans 14 residues. V dropped 4 bases and J dropped 4; count of bases not matched to a gene: 8. CDR3 loop: CSVGGTGPDYEQYF. The CDR3 DNA reads as TGCAGCGTTGGCGGGACAGGGCCAGATTACGAGCAGTACTTC.

This rearrangement joins TRBV14 to TRBJ1-2; TRBD1 aligns across 11 bases. Germline CDR1 SGHDN, CDR2 FVKESK. This CDR3 region has 14 residues. With 4 bases clipped from V and 5 bases from J, the junction kept 3 bases outside the gene matches. CDR3 sequence (DNA): TGTGCCAGCAGCCCCGGACAGGGGGCTTATGGCTACACCTTC. Translation gives CASSPGQGAYGYTF.

V gene TRBV28 combines with J gene TRBJ2-4, with 8 bases identical to TRBD2. V was clipped by 4 bases and J by 2 bases; unmatched bases: 7. The CDR3 consists of 16 residues. Germline V gene lookup returns CDR1 MDHEN and CDR2 SYDVKM. This CDR3 reads CASSSFSGKTKNIQYF. The CDR3 DNA follows: TGTGCCAGCAGTTCATTTAGCGGGAAGACCAAAAACATTCAGTACTTC.

The chain combines TRBV3-1 (or the pseudogene TRBV3-2) with TRBJ2-7, with D perhaps TRBD2 (6 bases). Germline assignment: CDR1 LGHDT and CDR2 YNNKEL (reference sequence). CDR3 size: 14 residues. V was pared by 4 bases and J by 3 bases, with 13 bases between. The chain's CDR3 is CASSLTSISYEQYF. The CDR3 DNA is TGTGCCAGCAGCCTAACTAGCATTAGCTACGAGCAGTACTTC.

This chain links TRBV19 with TRBJ2-3, with TRBD2 identical over 11 bases. The CDR3 has 14 residues. Germline assignment: CDR1 LNHDA and CDR2 SQIVND (reference sequence). V lost 11 bases to trimming and J lost 2 bases; unmatched junction nucleotides: 6. Here the CDR3 reads CASLAGGFTDTQYF. The CDR3 region has the DNA TGTGCCTCGTTAGCGGGAGGGTTCACAGATACGCAGTATTTT.

The V call is TRBV3-1 (or the pseudogene TRBV3-2), the J call TRBJ2-2, with D unclear. V shed 9 bases and J shed 4 bases, with 18 bases lying between them. Germline V lookup: CDR1 LGHDT, CDR2 YNNKEL (reference sequence). The CDR3 has 15 amino acids. The DNA for the CDR3 is TGTGCCAGTACCCTTGGGTGGTCGGGCACCGGGGAGCTGTTTTTT. This gives the protein CASTLGWSGTGELFF.

In DNA form, the CDR3 reads TGTGCCAGCAGTGTCTCCAGGGGCTTGAATGAAAAACTGTTTTTT. Residues: CASSVSRGLNEKLFF. This chain links TRBV25-1 with TRBJ1-4; the D gene is possibly TRBD1 (6 bases). Trimming removed 4 bases at V and 5 bases at J, with 14 bases between. The V gene's germline CDR1 is MGHDK and CDR2 SYGVNS. The CDR3 has 15 amino acids.

This clone was detected once. The chain couples TRBV19 to TRBJ1-5; TRBD1 aligns across 9 bases. The CDR3 covers 14 residues. Germline trimming cut 4 bases from V and 6 bases from J; bases unmatched to any gene: 4. The germline CDR1 and CDR2 sequences are LNHDA and SQIVND (reference sequence). The CDR3 loop is CASSKGQGIQPQHF. As DNA, the CDR3 is TGTGCCAGTAGTAAGGGACAGGGTATTCAGCCCCAGCATTTT.

J is TRBJ2-1 and V is TRBV5-4; possible D gene TRBD2, 6 bases. Trimming left V 5 bases short and J 10 bases short, with 19 bases between. CDR3 length equals 14 residues. The germline gives CDR1 SGHNT, CDR2 YYREEE (reference sequence). This CDR3 reads CASSTFSGVGEQFF. In nucleotides, the CDR3 is TGTGCCAGCAGTACGTTCTCGGGAGTAGGGGAGCAGTTCTTC.

This sequence joins TRBV3-1 (or the pseudogene TRBV3-2) and TRBJ2-2; TRBD1 aligns across 11 bases. The length of the CDR3 is 17 residues. The germline CDR1 and CDR2 sequences are LGHDT and YNNKEL (reference sequence). The V and J ends lost 4 bases and 4 bases, in that order; junction bases with no gene match: 8. The CDR3 here is CASSRLTGTGGTGELFF. The DNA of the CDR3 is TGTGCCAGCAGCCGCCTTACGGGGACAGGGGGCACCGGGGAGCTGTTTTTT.

The V gene is TRBV3-1 (or the pseudogene TRBV3-2), the J gene TRBJ2-2; 11 bases fit TRBD2. This CDR3 has 16 residues. Unmatched junction bases numbered 1, after V lost 4 bases and J lost 0 bases. Germline V gene data show CDR1 as LGHDT and CDR2 as YNNKEL (reference sequence). CDR3 nucleotides: TGTGCCAGCAGCCCGGGACTAGCGGCGAACACCGGGGAGCTGTTTTTT. Its translation is CASSPGLAANTGELFF.

This chain joins TRBV18 and TRBJ1-5; the match to TRBD1 covers 9 bases. Germline loops: CDR1 KGHSH, CDR2 LQKENI. CDR3 size: 15 residues. The trim removed 4 bases at V and 6 bases at J, leaving 7 bases unmatched. DNA for the CDR3: TGTGCCAGCTCACACCGGACAGGGGAACGTCAGCCCCAGCATTTT. Protein sequence: CASSHRTGERQPQHF.